This TCR beta chain emerged from a study of T cell repertoires in cytomegalovirus infection (dated by TCRdb to about 2019). Some background on the complete study: The HLA type of each donor mattered for the analysis, because public TCR beta signatures pointed to carriage of CMV infection along with the matching HLA type.

At least ten counts were recorded for this clonotype. Its antigen remains undetermined. The sample holds no much larger clone one base away, and base qualities are not on file. Results the study describes overall, beyond this receptor: Carriers of CMV infection plus the relevant HLA type were discriminated by the cumulative frequency of public TCR beta family members in the study cohort and in an independent approximately 350-donor cohort. The ex vivo response was dominated by HLA-C-restricted CMV-specific TCR beta clonotypes, and the single most frequent clonotype in two of eight donors was supplied by these HLA-C-restricted clonotypes.

Per the germline V gene, SGHVS is the CDR1 and FQNEAQ is the CDR2. Including the terminal cysteine and phenylalanine, the CDR3 comprises 17 residues. Only the CDR3 DNA stays, 51 bases, in frame from base 1. Relative to germline, V is missing 0 bases and J is missing 3 bases, with 5 bases of the junction outside any gene match. TCRdb shows the sequencer as Illumina HiSeq 1500. Starting from the raw public reads, TCRdb applied fastp trimming at Q25, assembled clones with MiXCR and retained in-frame beta chains. Each CDR3 protein appears once, grouped with its most common genes and DNA. Counted in this sample were 200,000 to 250,000 distinct CDR3 sequences; 6.5% of them appeared once. Of the sample, less than 7.5% falls within the top ten clones.

The sequenced sample consisted of PBMCs. The sequence was collected from a human donor in good health (CMV status not recorded). Some clones in this sample may be carry-over from other donors' samples. The chain employs TRBV7-8 and TRBJ1-5; a stretch of 10 junction bases matches TRBD1. CDR3 protein: CASSLADRGRFNQPQHF. The nucleotide sequence reads as follows: TGTGCCAGCAGCTTAGCTGACAGGGGGCGCTTCAATCAGCCCCAGCATTTT.